The 22 T cell receptor beta chains below come from one sample, sequenced in a study of blood T cells in healthy people across ages (dated by TCRdb to 2015 to 2017). Library creation used 5' RACE. Sequencing was performed on an Illumina HiSeq 2500. The second PCR ran for roughly 7 to 11 cycles and used a J-beta primer mix along with a sample-barcoded 5' primer. TCRdb reprocessed the public reads (quality trimming at Q25 with fastp, clone calling with MiXCR) and kept in-frame beta chains. Each CDR3 protein gets just one entry, which takes the most common genes and DNA from the rows behind it. In all, the sample holds about 510,000 distinct CDR3 sequences, and roughly a quarter of those were seen once. Of the sample, over 3.5% falls within the top ten clones. This sample also belongs to another study, concerning T cells of mothers and their children.

The sample consisted of blood. The receptors were gathered from a boy aged 2 to 10 in good health.

This clonotype was recorded a few times. This rearrangement joins TRBV7-2 to TRBJ2-5; D tentatively reads TRBD1 or TRBD2 (5 bases each). Judging by the DNA end, TRBJ2-7 fits better; the J call may be wrong. The CDR3 is 13 residues long. Germline loops: CDR1 SGHTA, CDR2 FQGNSA. CDR3 loop: CASSLDWGSEQYF. The CDR3, as DNA: TGTGCCAGCAGCTTAGATTGGGGGAGCGAGCAGTACTTC.

The chain employs TRBV5-1 and TRBJ2-2; either TRBD1 or TRBD2 may supply D (5 bases each). V lost 1 base and J lost 1, with 11 bases in between. The germline V gene encodes CDR1 SGHRS and CDR2 YFSETQ. The CDR3 has 16 residues. The CDR3 region is CASSLSGTGNTGELFF. The CDR3, as DNA: TGCGCCAGCAGCTTGTCCGGGACGGGGAACACCGGGGAGCTGTTTTTT.

The chain combines TRBV7-2 with TRBJ2-5, with TRBD2 identical over 13 bases. The CDR3 consists of 15 residues. CDR1 is SGHTA and CDR2 is FQGNSA in the germline V gene. Losses at the gene ends were 4 bases for V and 4 bases for J; bases not matched to a gene: 3. This chain's CDR3 is CASSSTSGRIETQYF. CDR3 DNA: TGTGCCAGCAGCTCGACTAGCGGGAGGATAGAGACCCAGTACTTC.

J is TRBJ1-5 and V is TRBV6-1, with D hard to call. The germline V gene encodes CDR1 MNHNS and CDR2 SASEGT. The V end was cut by 4 bases, the J end by 0 bases, with 10 bases between. The CDR3 is 15 amino acids. CDR3 protein: CASSVMPVSNQPQHF. The CDR3 region has the DNA TGTGCCAGCAGTGTCATGCCAGTTAGCAATCAGCCCCAGCATTTT.

V and J are TRBV7-2 and TRBJ1-2; no definite D call. Trimming pared 5 bases from V and 0 bases from J, leaving 16 bases between. The CDR3 sequence is 16 residues long. The germline V gene has CDR1 SGHTA and CDR2 FQGNSA. The CDR3 here is CASSQTEGTPNYGYTF. CDR3 DNA: TGTGCCAGCAGCCAGACGGAGGGTACCCCTAACTATGGCTACACCTTC.

This clonotype has only a few counts. The V gene is TRBV20-1, the J gene TRBJ1-3; 7 bases agree with TRBD1. CDR3 length: 15 amino acids. Germline trimming cut 4 bases from V and 0 bases from J; bases unmatched to any gene: 6. Germline values: CDR1 DFQATT, CDR2 SNEGSKA (reference sequence). The CDR3, as DNA: TGCAGTGCTATGGGGACAGACTTCTCTGGAAACACCATATATTTT. Its protein is CSAMGTDFSGNTIYF.

This clonotype was recorded a few times. CDR3: CASSFLDRAFDGYTF. The CDR3 nucleotides are TGTGCCAGCAGTTTTTTGGACAGGGCCTTTGATGGCTACACCTTC. The chain has TRBV12-3 or TRBV12-4 and TRBJ1-2, with TRBD1 matching over 8 bases. This CDR3 has 15 amino acids. The V and J ends lost 3 bases and 6 bases, in that order; junction bases with no gene match: 9.

The chain combines TRBV10-3 with TRBJ2-5; the D gene could be TRBD1 or TRBD2 (5 bases each). Trimming took 0 bases from V and 4 from J, leaving 18 bases between them. The CDR3 loop spans 17 amino acids. From germline, CDR1 is ENHRY and CDR2 SYGVKD. The CDR3 loop reads CAISESHLGELGETQYF. For the CDR3, the DNA is TGTGCCATCAGTGAGTCCCATCTAGGGGAGCTGGGAGAGACCCAGTACTTC.

This clonotype turned up a few times. The chain recombines TRBV5-1 with TRBJ1-1; tentatively, D is TRBD1 (6 bases). CDR3 size: 16 residues. V shed 4 bases and J shed 1 base, with 17 bases lying between them. Germline V gene data show CDR1 as SGHRS and CDR2 as YFSETQ. CDR3 in DNA: TGCGCCAGCAGCCCCCAGGGCGGGGGCCAGAACACTGAAGCTTTCTTT. As protein: CASSPQGGGQNTEAFF.

The chain is built from TRBV7-7 and TRBJ2-1, with D uncertain. The end of the DNA fits TRBJ2-7 better, so the J call may be wrong. The CDR3 totals 18 residues. The germline gives CDR1 SSHAT, CDR2 FNYEAQ (reference sequence). In DNA form, the CDR3 reads TGTGCCAGCAGTCCGGACCTCCTTAGGGCGCGTACGCCCTACGAGCAGTACTTC. Translation gives CASSPDLLRARTPYEQYF.

This clonotype came up a few times. V is TRBV25-1 and J is TRBJ2-5; unclear D gene. CDR3 size: 13 residues. V dropped 3 bases and J dropped 4 bases, with 9 bases sitting between them. Germline loops: CDR1 MGHDK, CDR2 SYGVNS. The chain's CDR3 is CASSDAGRETQYF. The CDR3, as DNA: TGTGCCAGCAGTGATGCCGGAAGAGAGACCCAGTACTTC.

The gene calls are TRBV10-3 and TRBJ2-5; 12 bases match TRBD2. CDR1 is ENHRY, CDR2 SYGVKD, per germline. V lost 3 bases to trimming and J lost 5 bases; unmatched junction nucleotides: 7. This CDR3 has 16 residues. CDR3 loop: CAISDPTSGGLETQYF. The CDR3 region has the DNA TGTGCCATCAGTGACCCGACTAGCGGGGGATTGGAGACCCAGTACTTC.

The chain has TRBV7-3 and TRBJ2-1; 11 nucleotides line up with TRBD1. CDR1 and CDR2 from the germline V gene are SGHTA and FQGTGA. The CDR3 totals 15 residues. The J segment lost 3 bases and the V segment lost 5 bases, leaving 3 bases of the junction unmatched. CDR3 bases: TGTGCCAGCAGCCACGGGACAGGGGGCTACAATGAGCAGTTCTTC. Amino acids: CASSHGTGGYNEQFF.

This clonotype was seen repeatedly, ten times or more. This chain uses TRBV5-4 with TRBJ2-5; 8 bases align to TRBD1. CDR3 length equals 16 residues. CDR1 and CDR2 (germline): SGHNT, YYREEE (reference sequence). V shed 4 bases, J shed 2 bases, and the junction held 10 bases outside the gene matches. CDR3 nucleotide sequence: TGTGCCAGCAGCCCGGAGGACAGGGCTATACAAGAGACCCAGTACTTC. Protein product: CASSPEDRAIQETQYF.

The chain couples TRBV7-3 to TRBJ2-5, with 9 bases lining up with TRBD2. The CDR3 consists of 18 residues. Per germline, CDR1 SGHTA and CDR2 FQGTGA. The ends lost 2 bases at V and 0 bases at J; junction bases unmatched: 10. The CDR3 region is CASSLGIGLASYQETQYF. The CDR3 nucleotides read TGTGCCAGCAGCTTAGGGATCGGACTAGCGTCGTACCAAGAGACCCAGTACTTC.

This chain uses TRBV2 with TRBJ2-7; 12 positions agree with TRBD2. CDR3 size: 14 residues. V lost 6 bases, J lost 6 bases, and 6 bases stayed unmatched. The V gene's germline CDR1 is SNHLY and CDR2 FYNNEI. In DNA, the CDR3 is TGTGCCAGCAGGATGACTAGCGGGAGAGGCGAGCAGTACTTC. Translating it yields CASRMTSGRGEQYF.

This clonotype has only a few counts. The chain uses TRBV5-4 and TRBJ2-2, with D possibly being TRBD2 (6 bases). The CDR3 length is 15 residues. Per the germline V gene, CDR1 is SGHNT and CDR2 is YYREEE (reference sequence). Trimming stripped 4 bases from V and 1 base from J, with 11 bases between. CDR3 sequence reads: CASSGGLLNTGELFF. The CDR3 bases are TGTGCCAGCAGCGGGGGACTCCTGAACACCGGGGAGCTGTTTTTT.

V is TRBV7-9 and J is TRBJ2-5; possible D gene TRBD2, 5 bases. V dropped 8 bases and J dropped 2 bases, with 12 bases sitting between them. Germline loops: CDR1 SEHNR, CDR2 FQNEAQ (reference sequence). This CDR3 is built from 13 residues. The CDR3 DNA reads TGTGCCAGCGGCCGTCGCGGGCAAGAGACCCAGTACTTC. It codes for CASGRRGQETQYF.

The chain employs TRBV3-1 and TRBJ2-4, with TRBD1 as a possible D gene (6 bases). CDR3 length equals 12 residues. CDR1 and CDR2 (germline): LGHDT, YNNKEL (reference sequence). The germline V and J ends were trimmed by 5 bases and 10 bases, with 12 bases remaining between them. The CDR3 DNA reads TGTGCCAGCAGCGGATTGGACAGTATTCAGTACTTC. Residues: CASSGLDSIQYF.

This clonotype has more than one count but fewer than ten. The V call is TRBV2, the J call TRBJ2-1; the D gene is possibly TRBD1 (6 bases). Germline V gene data show CDR1 as SNHLY and CDR2 as FYNNEI. The CDR3 covers 16 residues. V shed 4 bases and J shed 8 bases, with 21 bases lying between them. The CDR3, as DNA: TGTGCCAGCAGTGTGGACAGTCGAAGGATAGGGGATGAGCAGTTCTTC. Its protein is CASSVDSRRIGDEQFF.

The rearrangement joins TRBV24-1 to TRBJ2-6; D remains ambiguous. V lost 4 bases, J lost 0 bases, and 12 bases lay in between. Germline CDR1 and CDR2: KGHDR and SFDVKD. The CDR3 sequence is 17 residues long. CDR3 coding DNA: TGTGCCACCAGTGAAGATGTCAACTACTCTGGGGCCAACGTCCTGACTTTC. This codes for CATSEDVNYSGANVLTF.

The chain couples TRBV20-1 to TRBJ2-1; 8 positions match TRBD2. V was clipped by 0 bases and J by 5 bases; unmatched bases: 9. The germline CDR1 and CDR2 sequences are DFQATT and SNEGSKA (reference sequence). This CDR3 is 16 amino acids long. Here the CDR3 reads CSARDPFSGGNNEQFF. The DNA of the CDR3 is TGCAGTGCTAGAGATCCCTTCAGCGGGGGAAACAATGAGCAGTTCTTC.